This entry lists 9 T cell receptor beta chains sequenced from one sample in a study of molecular identifiers for immune sequencing clone quantification. TCRdb processed the PCR reads anew with MiXCR; each CDR3 protein has one entry. The sample records under 650,000 distinct CDR3 sequences, just under 20% being singletons. Sequencing was carried out using naive CD8+ T cells from blood, with Jurkat cell RNA spiked in. The subset here: FACS-sorted CD8+CD4-CCR7+CD45RA+ naive T cells. The receptor source for this set is a human donor in good health. Some libraries in this study had Jurkat cell RNA spiked in.

At least ten counts were recorded for this clonotype. The genes are TRBV25-1 and TRBJ2-3; 8 bases agree with TRBD2. J gave up 5 bases and V 3 bases, and 16 bases lay outside the gene matches. Germline V gene lookup returns CDR1 MGHDK and CDR2 SYGVNS. The CDR3 consists of 18 residues. As DNA, the CDR3 is TGTGCCAGCAGTGACCACCGGCTCTCGGGGGGGCTTGGAGATACGCAGTATTTT. Its protein product is CASSDHRLSGGLGDTQYF.

As for this clonotype: A much larger clone lies one base from this, so it may be a read error. This chain connects TRBV20-1 to TRBJ2-7, with 9 bases identical to TRBD1. Germline CDR1 and CDR2: DFQATT and SNEGSKA (reference sequence). The CDR3 extends over 17 amino acids. The CDR3 bases are TGCAGTACTAGAGCCCGTGGCGGGACAGGGTCTTACTACGAGCAGTACTTC. This gives the protein CSTRARGGTGSYYEQYF.

The J gene is TRBJ2-5, the V gene TRBV7-9, with 9 bases that match TRBD1. Germline V gene lookup returns CDR1 SEHNR and CDR2 FQNEAQ (reference sequence). J gave up 5 bases and V 5 bases, and 9 bases lay outside the gene matches. The CDR3 contains 15 residues. The CDR3 nucleotides are TGTGCCAGCAGCCCCACAGGGGGCGGTAGGGAGACCCAGTACTTC. This gives the protein CASSPTGGGRETQYF. Full variable domain (outside the CDR3, taken from reference TRBV7-9 and TRBJ2-5): DTGVSQNPRHKITKRGQNVTFRCDPISEHNRLYWYRQTLGQGPEFLTYFQNEAQLEKSRLLSDRFSAERPKGSFSTLEIQRTEQGDSAMYLCASSPTGGGRETQYFGPGTRLLVL.

This clonotype was seen a few times. This chain joins TRBV7-2 and TRBJ1-1, with 7 bases that match TRBD1. V shed 3 bases, J shed 2 bases, and the junction held 6 bases outside the gene matches. CDR1 is SGHTA and CDR2 is FQGNSA in the germline V gene. The CDR3 runs to 15 residues. For the CDR3, the DNA is TGTGCCAGCAGCTTTTCTAGGACAGGTAACACTGAAGCTTTCTTT. Translated: CASSFSRTGNTEAFF. The full variable domain, completed using reference TRBV7-2 and TRBJ1-1, is GAGVSQSPSNKVTEKGKDVELRCDPISGHTALYWYRQSLGQGLEFLIYFQGNSAPDKSGLPSDRFSAERTGGSVSTLTIQRTQQEDSAVYLCASSFSRTGNTEAFFGQGTRLTVV.

Concerning this clonotype itself: This clone may be a read error of a much larger clone one base away. The chain combines TRBV7-6 with TRBJ2-2, with TRBD2 identical over 7 bases. The germline V gene has CDR1 SGHVS and CDR2 FNYEAQ. V shed 5 bases and J 3 bases; nucleotides not matched to a gene: 9. This CDR3 is 16 amino acids long. The CDR3 region has the DNA TGTGCCAGCAGCCCCCTGGGGGGGACGGACACCGGGGAGCTGTTTTTT. Protein: CASSPLGGTDTGELFF.

This clonotype was seen only once. The V gene is TRBV28, the J gene TRBJ2-1, with D possibly being TRBD1 (6 bases). Germline values: CDR1 MDHEN, CDR2 SYDVKM. This CDR3 contains 14 residues. Trimming shortened V by 6 bases and J by 7 bases, and 16 bases separated the two germline ends. CDR3 coding DNA: TGTGCCAGCAGCTTAACGCAGGGGTGGAATGAGCAGTTCTTC. Protein: CASSLTQGWNEQFF.

The table lists this clonotype with a few counts. The chain carries TRBV3-1 and TRBJ2-5; the match to TRBD2 covers 16 bases. This CDR3 has 17 amino acids. Germline V gene lookup returns CDR1 LGHDT and CDR2 YNNKEL (reference sequence). Unmatched junction bases numbered 5, after V lost 3 bases and J lost 4 bases. CDR3 sequence reads: CASSQGLAGGQSETQYF. As DNA, the CDR3 is TGTGCCAGCAGCCAGGGACTAGCGGGGGGGCAGTCAGAGACCCAGTACTTC.

This clonotype was recorded at least ten times. The rearrangement links TRBV3-1 to TRBJ1-5, with 9 bases identical to TRBD1. CDR1 is LGHDT and CDR2 is YNNKEL in the germline V gene (reference sequence). Losses at the gene ends were 9 bases for V and 4 bases for J; bases not matched to a gene: 7. The CDR3 spans 14 residues. CDR3: CASSQGAANQPQHF. The DNA of the CDR3 is TGTGCCAGTTCACAGGGGGCGGCGAATCAGCCCCAGCATTTT.

This clonotype occurred many times. V gene TRBV30 combines with J gene TRBJ1-2; D gene ambiguous. With 3 bases removed from V and 3 bases from J, the gap between germline ends came to 2 bases. CDR3 length: 10 amino acids. Germline V CDR1 and CDR2: GTSNPN, SVGIG (reference sequence). The CDR3 here is CAWRHYGYTF. In nucleotides, the CDR3 is TGTGCCTGGAGACACTATGGCTACACCTTC.